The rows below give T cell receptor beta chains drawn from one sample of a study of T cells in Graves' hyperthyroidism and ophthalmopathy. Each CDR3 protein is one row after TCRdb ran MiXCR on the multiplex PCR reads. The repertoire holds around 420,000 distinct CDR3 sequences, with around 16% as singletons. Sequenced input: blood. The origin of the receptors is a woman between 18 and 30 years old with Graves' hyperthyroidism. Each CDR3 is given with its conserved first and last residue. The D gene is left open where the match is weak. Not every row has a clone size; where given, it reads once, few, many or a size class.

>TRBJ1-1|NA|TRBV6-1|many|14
TGTGCCAGCAGTGAATTAGATAGCAACACTGAAGCTTTCTTT
CASSELDSNTEAFF
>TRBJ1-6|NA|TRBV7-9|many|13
TGTGCCAGCAGCGAGACGGTCCCTTGGACCCTCCACTTT
CASSETVPWTLHF
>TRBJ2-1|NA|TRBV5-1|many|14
TGCGCCAGCAGCTCCGCCCCGGTTCTTAATGAGCAGTTCTTC
CASSSAPVLNEQFF
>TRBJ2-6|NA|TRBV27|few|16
TGTGCCAGCAGTTTACAGGGAAGCTCTGGGGCCAACGTCCTGACTTTC
CASSLQGSSGANVLTF
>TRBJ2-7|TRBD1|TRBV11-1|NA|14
TGTACCAGCAGCTTAGAGGGACAGCCTATCCGGCAGTACTTC
CTSSLEGQPIRQYF
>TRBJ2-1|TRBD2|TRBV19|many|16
TGTGCCAGTCAGGTGGGGAGGACTAGCGGGAGAAATGAGCAGTTCTTC
CASQVGRTSGRNEQFF
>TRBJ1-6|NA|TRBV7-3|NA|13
TGTGCCAGCAGCTTAATGGGGTATTCACCCCTCCACTTT
CASSLMGYSPLHF
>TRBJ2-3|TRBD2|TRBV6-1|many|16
TGTGCCAGCAGTCTAGCGGGGGTTTTCCATTCAGATACGCAGTATTTT
CASSLAGVFHSDTQYF
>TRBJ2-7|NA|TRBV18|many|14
TGTGCCAGCTCACATAGACTAGTGTTTAACGAGCAGTACTTC
CASSHRLVFNEQYF
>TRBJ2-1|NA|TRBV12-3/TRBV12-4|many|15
TGTGCCAGCAGTTTGGGGCAGCGGACCTACAATGAGCAGTTCTTC
CASSLGQRTYNEQFF
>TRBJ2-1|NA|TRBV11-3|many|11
TGTGCCAGCAGCCACCGGGGCCTACAGTTCTTC
CASSHRGLQFF
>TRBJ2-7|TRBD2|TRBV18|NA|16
TGTGCCAGCTCACCGACCGATAGCGGGAGGGCCCACGAGCAGTACTTC
CASSPTDSGRAHEQYF
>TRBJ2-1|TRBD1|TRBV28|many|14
TGTGCCAGCAGCCCTAGTACAGGGGGCAATGAGCAGTTCTTC
CASSPSTGGNEQFF
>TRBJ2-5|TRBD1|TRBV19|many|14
TGTGCCAGTAGTGTCGGACAGGGCTTGGGGACCCAGTACTTC
CASSVGQGLGTQYF
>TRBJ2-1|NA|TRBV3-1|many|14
TGTGCCAGCAGGTCCCGTGGAGGGTACAATGAGCAGTTCTTC
CASRSRGGYNEQFF
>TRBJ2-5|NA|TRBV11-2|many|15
TGTGCCAGCAGCTTAGGCGCCACTAGGGGGGAGACCCAGTACTTC
CASSLGATRGETQYF
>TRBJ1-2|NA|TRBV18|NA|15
TGTGCCAGCTCCTATTTGAGGACAGTAGACTATGGCTACACCTTC
CASSYLRTVDYGYTF
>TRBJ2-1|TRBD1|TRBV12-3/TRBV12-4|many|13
TGTGCCAGCGGACAGGATTCCTACAATGAGCAGTTCTTC
CASGQDSYNEQFF
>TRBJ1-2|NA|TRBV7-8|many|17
TGTGCCAGCAGCTTAGTCATGTCAGCACAGGCAATTGGAGGCTACACCTTC
CASSLVMSAQAIGGYTF
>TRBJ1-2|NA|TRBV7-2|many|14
TGTGCCAGCAGCTTCGACTATGATGACTATGGCTACACCTTC
CASSFDYDDYGYTF
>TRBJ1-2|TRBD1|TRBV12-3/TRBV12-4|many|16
TGTGCCAGCAGTTTATCCTCGACAGGGAGGGGGTATGGCTACACCTTC
CASSLSSTGRGYGYTF
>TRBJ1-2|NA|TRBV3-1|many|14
TGTGCCAGCAGCCAAGATTGGGGGGGCTATGGCTACACCTTC
CASSQDWGGYGYTF
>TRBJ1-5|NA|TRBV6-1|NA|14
TGTGCCAGCAGACCCGGGAGGTGGAATCAGCCCCAGCATTTT
CASRPGRWNQPQHF
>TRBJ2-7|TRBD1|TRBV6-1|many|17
TGTGCCAGCAGCACCGGATCCCCACACACAGGGGCCTACGAGCAGTACTTC
CASSTGSPHTGAYEQYF
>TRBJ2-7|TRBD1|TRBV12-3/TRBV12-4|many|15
TGTGCCAGCAGTCCACAGGGGGCGATCAACTACGAGCAGTACTTC
CASSPQGAINYEQYF
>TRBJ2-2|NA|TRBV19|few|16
TGTGCCAGTACCACCCGGGTCAGGGATCGAACCGGGGAGCTGTTTTTT
CASTTRVRDRTGELFF
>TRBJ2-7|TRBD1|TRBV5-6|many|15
TGTGCCAGCAGCTTCTCCCCCGGGACAGCTAAGGAGCAGTACTTC
CASSFSPGTAKEQYF
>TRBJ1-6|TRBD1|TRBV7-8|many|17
TGTGCCAGCAGCTTAGGGGCCAGGACAGGGCACAATTCACCCCTCCACTTT
CASSLGARTGHNSPLHF
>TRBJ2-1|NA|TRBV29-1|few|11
TGCAGCGTTGGTTTGGGAAGTGAGCAGTTCTTC
CSVGLGSEQFF
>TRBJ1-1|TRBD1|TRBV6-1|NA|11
TGTGCCAGCAGGTTGACAGGGACGCCTTTCTTT
CASRLTGTPFF
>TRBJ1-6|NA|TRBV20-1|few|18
TGCAGTGCTAGAGATGCCATCAGCGGGAGGAACTATAATTCACCCCTCCACTTT
CSARDAISGRNYNSPLHF
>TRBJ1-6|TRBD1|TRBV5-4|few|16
TGTGCCAGCAGCTTGGGTCGGGGTCCAGGGGGTTCACCCCTCCACTTT
CASSLGRGPGGSPLHF
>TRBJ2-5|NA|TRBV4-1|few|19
TGCGCCAGCAGCCAAGATGGCTTGAAAAGGAGCCCCAGGGAGGAGACCCAGTACTTC
CASSQDGLKRSPREETQYF
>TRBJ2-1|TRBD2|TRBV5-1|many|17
TGCGCCAGCACCAACCATCCCCTAGCGGGGGGGTACAATGAGCAGTTCTTC
CASTNHPLAGGYNEQFF
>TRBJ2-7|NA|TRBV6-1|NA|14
TGTGCCAGCAGGAGGGGTGATCTGGCCTACGAGCAGTACTTC
CASRRGDLAYEQYF
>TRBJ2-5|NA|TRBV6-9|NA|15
TGTGCCAGCAGTTTAGTGGTAGACCCGCAAGAGACCCAGTACTTC
CASSLVVDPQETQYF
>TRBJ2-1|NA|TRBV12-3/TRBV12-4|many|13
TGTGCCAGCAGTTTGGTGCTTGTCAATGAGCAGTTCTTC
CASSLVLVNEQFF
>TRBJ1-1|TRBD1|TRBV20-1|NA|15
TGCAGTGCTAAGGACAGGGCGTCCTTGGGGACTGAAGCTTTCTTT
CSAKDRASLGTEAFF
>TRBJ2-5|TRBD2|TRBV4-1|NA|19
TGCGCCAGCAGCCAAGGATACGCGAATAGCGGGGGCCCACAAGAGACCCAGTACTTC
CASSQGYANSGGPQETQYF
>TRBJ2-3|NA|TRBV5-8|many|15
TGTGCCAGCCGCCTCCAGGTGTTCAGCACAGATACGCAGTATTTT
CASRLQVFSTDTQYF
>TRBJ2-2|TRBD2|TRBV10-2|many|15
TGCGCCAGCAGTGGACAGCGGGAGAGCACCGGGGAGCTGTTTTTT
CASSGQRESTGELFF
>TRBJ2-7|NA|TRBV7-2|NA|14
TGTGCCAGCGGAAGGACGGGCGTCTCCTACGAGCAGTACTTC
CASGRTGVSYEQYF
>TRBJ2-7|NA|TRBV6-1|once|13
TGTGCCAGCAGAACGGACAGCTCCTACGAGCAGTACTTC
CASRTDSSYEQYF
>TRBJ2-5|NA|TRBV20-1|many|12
TGCAGTGCTACTCCCCCGGAGGGGACCCAGTACTTC
CSATPPEGTQYF
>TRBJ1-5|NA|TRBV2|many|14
TGTGCCAGCAGTGATGAGGGTGGGGGTCAGCCCCAGCATTTT
CASSDEGGGQPQHF
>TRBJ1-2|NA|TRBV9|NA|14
TGTGCCAGCAGCGTATCAGGAGGGCACTATGGCTACACCTTC
CASSVSGGHYGYTF
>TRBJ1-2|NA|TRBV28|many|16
TGTGCCAGCAGTGCGCTTCCGGGGATTTCTATGGCTAGGTACACCTTC
CASSALPGISMARYTF
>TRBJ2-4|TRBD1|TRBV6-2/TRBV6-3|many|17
TGTGCCAGCAGTTCCGAACGGGACAGACCTCTCAAAAACATTCAGTACTTC
CASSSERDRPLKNIQYF
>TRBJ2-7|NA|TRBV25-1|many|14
TGTGCCAGCAGTGAAGCCGGGGAGAGCTACGAGCAGTACTTC
CASSEAGESYEQYF
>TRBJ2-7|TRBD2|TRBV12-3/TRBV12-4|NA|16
TGTGCCAGCACCTCTTGGGCTAGCGGGAGGACCGCCGAGCAGTACTTC
CASTSWASGRTAEQYF
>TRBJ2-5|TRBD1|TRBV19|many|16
TGTGCCAGTAGTGCGCCCGGGACAGGGGCCGGGGAGACCCAGTACTTC
CASSAPGTGAGETQYF
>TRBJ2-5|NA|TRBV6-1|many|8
TGTGCCAGCAGTGAAAAGTACTTC
CASSEKYF
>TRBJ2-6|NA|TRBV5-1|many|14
TGCGCCAGCACCCCGGGCTCTGGGGCCAACGTCCTGACTTTC
CASTPGSGANVLTF
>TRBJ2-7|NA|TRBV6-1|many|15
TGTGCCAGCAGTTCGCAGGGCTTCCTCGGACGGCGGCAGTACTTC
CASSSQGFLGRRQYF
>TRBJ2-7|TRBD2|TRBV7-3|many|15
TGTGCCAGCAACTCGGGACTAGCGGGAGTAACAGAGCAGTACTTC
CASNSGLAGVTEQYF
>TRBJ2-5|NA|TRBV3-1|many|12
TGTGCCAGCAGCCAGGGGGTGGACTACGAGTACTTC
CASSQGVDYEYF
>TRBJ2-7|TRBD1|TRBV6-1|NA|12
TGTGCCAGCAGCGGGACAGCCGCCGAGCAGTACTTC
CASSGTAAEQYF
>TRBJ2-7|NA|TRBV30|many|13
TGTGCCTGGAACCGGGACACGTCCTACGAGCAGTACTTC
CAWNRDTSYEQYF
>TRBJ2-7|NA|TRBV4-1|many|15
TGCGCCAGCAGCCAAGACGCAGAGGAGCTCTACGAGCAGTACTTC
CASSQDAEELYEQYF